These 26 T cell receptor beta chains share one sample of origin, sequenced in a study of blood T cell repertoires in COVID-19 (dated by TCRdb to 2019 to 2021). Library generation was performed with the immunoSEQ multiplex PCR assay. TCRdb holds this immuneACCESS table with in-frame rearrangements only. Some clones are missing; in checked studies, unresolved V genes explain under half, and the rest has no known cause. The sample yields roughly 280,000 clones; 70% to 90% were counted once. The top ten constitute roughly 4.6% of the sample. The sample consisted of peripheral blood. These receptors originate from a man aged 55 to 70 who had recovered from COVID-19.

J is TRBJ1-2 and V is TRBV7-9, with a tentative D call TRBD1 (6 bases). The germline gives CDR1 SEHNR, CDR2 FQNEAQ (reference sequence). V lost 5 bases and J lost 0, with 13 bases in between. The CDR3 runs 15 residues. The CDR3 DNA reads TGTGCCAGCAGCCCGACAGGAGACCCTAACTATGGCTACACCTTC. As protein: CASSPTGDPNYGYTF.

The genes are TRBV7-3 and TRBJ1-1, with D unresolved. Germline values: CDR1 SGHTA, CDR2 FQGTGA. V dropped 3 bases and J dropped 5 bases, with 10 bases sitting between them. The CDR3 is 13 amino acids. In DNA, the CDR3 is TGTGCCAGCAGCTTGGAGGGCAGGACTGAAGCTTTCTTT. This gives the protein CASSLEGRTEAFF.

The chain carries TRBV6-5 and TRBJ1-1; 9 bases map to TRBD1. Trimming took 2 bases from V and 4 from J; bases not matched to a gene: 8. From germline, CDR1 is MNHEY and CDR2 SVGAGI. The CDR3 has 16 amino acids. The CDR3 sequence: CASSYRGTGRGTEAFF. The CDR3 DNA is TGTGCCAGCAGTTACCGCGGGACAGGGAGGGGCACTGAAGCTTTCTTT.

This clone was detected only a few times. The same CDR3 also results from other DNA sequences found in this sample. The CDR3 region has the DNA TGTGCCTGGAAGGACAGGGGAAACACTGAAGCTTTCTTT. Encoded protein: CAWKDRGNTEAFF. The chain links TRBV30 to TRBJ1-1, with 9 nucleotides matching TRBD1. The trim removed 4 bases at V and 2 bases at J, leaving 2 bases unmatched. There are 13 residues in the CDR3. Germline V CDR1 and CDR2: GTSNPN, SVGIG (reference sequence).

The chain couples TRBV2 to TRBJ1-3, with no clear D. The germline V and J ends were trimmed by 4 bases and 3 bases, with 10 bases remaining between them. The length of the CDR3 is 14 residues. The germline V gene encodes CDR1 SNHLY and CDR2 FYNNEI. The CDR3 reads CASSVGKSGNTIYF. DNA of the CDR3: TGTGCCAGCAGTGTCGGGAAAAGTGGAAACACCATATATTTT.

The table lists this clone with a few counts. This chain uses TRBV3-1 (or the pseudogene TRBV3-2) with TRBJ1-5, with D hard to call. Trimming stripped 0 bases from V and 7 bases from J, with 10 bases between. This CDR3 has 14 amino acids. CDR1 and CDR2 from the germline V gene are LGHDT and YNNKEL (reference sequence). CDR3 sequence (DNA): TGTGCCAGCAGCCAAGATCTGGTTGGCCAGCCCCAGCATTTT. Amino acid sequence: CASSQDLVGQPQHF.

V and J are TRBV2 and TRBJ1-1; D perhaps matches TRBD1 (6 bases). V was shortened by 5 bases and J by 1 base, with 14 bases between the two germline ends. Germline V gives CDR1 SNHLY, CDR2 FYNNEI. The CDR3 spans 15 residues. CDR3 DNA sequence: TGTGCCAGCAGTAGGGGGGGAATCCCGAACACTGAAGCTTTCTTT. Translating it yields CASSRGGIPNTEAFF.

V and J are TRBV11-2 and TRBJ2-3; 8 bases align to TRBD2. V trimming: 0 bases; J trimming: 3 bases; junction bases outside the gene matches: 2. Germline V CDR1 and CDR2: SGHAT, FQNNGV. The CDR3 extends over 15 amino acids. The CDR3 is CASSLEAGGTDTQYF. DNA for the CDR3: TGTGCCAGCAGCTTAGAGGCGGGGGGAACAGATACGCAGTATTTT. Variable domain in full (rest from reference TRBV11-2 and TRBJ2-3): EAGVAQSPRYKIIEKRQSVAFWCNPISGHATLYWYQQILGQGPKLLIQFQNNGVVDDSQLPKDRFSAERLKGVDSTLKIQPAKLEDSAVYLCASSLEAGGTDTQYFGPGTRLTVL.

The V gene is TRBV7-9, the J gene TRBJ2-7; D is possibly TRBD1 (6 bases). The CDR3 runs 14 residues. Trimming cost V 4 bases and J 5 bases, with 15 bases left between them. The germline gives CDR1 SEHNR, CDR2 FQNEAQ (reference sequence). The chain's CDR3 is CASSSPGARNEQYF. Written as DNA, the CDR3 is TGTGCCAGCAGCTCCCCAGGGGCGCGGAACGAGCAGTACTTC. Variable domain in full (rest from reference TRBV7-9 and TRBJ2-7): DTGVSQNPRHKITKRGQNVTFRCDPISEHNRLYWYRQTLGQGPEFLTYFQNEAQLEKSRLLSDRFSAERPKGSFSTLEIQRTEQGDSAMYLCASSSPGARNEQYFGPGTRLTVT.

This chain joins TRBV19 and TRBJ2-6; 7 nucleotides match TRBD1. The ends lost 2 bases at V and 4 bases at J; junction bases unmatched: 11. Looked up from germline, CDR1 is LNHDA and CDR2 is SQIVND (reference sequence). The CDR3 consists of 18 residues. CDR3 sequence reads: CASSINAARGTGANVLTF. The CDR3 DNA is TGTGCCAGTAGTATAAACGCGGCCAGGGGGACCGGGGCCAACGTCCTGACTTTC.

As for this clone: This CDR3 is also generated by other DNA sequences in the sample. The chain combines TRBV29-1 with TRBJ2-7, with D possibly TRBD2 on 5 matching bases. The CDR3 consists of 12 residues. CDR1 and CDR2 (germline): SQVTM, ANQGSEA. V lost 4 bases, J lost 2 bases, and 9 bases lay in between. CDR3 in amino acids: CSVASGAYEQYF. CDR3 in DNA: TGCAGCGTTGCCTCCGGGGCCTACGAGCAGTACTTC.

The chain has TRBV12-5 and TRBJ2-5; 7 nucleotides line up with TRBD2. Germline V lookup: CDR1 LGHNT, CDR2 FRNRAP. CDR3 length: 16 residues. V lost 5 bases to trimming and J lost 7 bases; unmatched junction nucleotides: 16. The CDR3 DNA reads TGTGCTAGTGGTCCCACCTTTGCGGGAGTTGTCGGGACCCAGTACTTC. Its protein product is CASGPTFAGVVGTQYF. Full variable domain (outside the CDR3, taken from reference TRBV12-5 and TRBJ2-5): DARVTQTPRHKVTEMGQEVTMRCQPILGHNTVFWYRQTMMQGLELLAYFRNRAPLDDSGMPKDRFSAEMPDATLATLKIQPSEPRDSAVYFCASGPTFAGVVGTQYFGPGTRLLVL.

The gene calls are TRBV18 and TRBJ1-1; 8 positions match TRBD1. The trim removed 5 bases at V and 2 bases at J, leaving 7 bases unmatched. CDR3 length equals 15 residues. Germline CDR1 KGHSH, CDR2 LQKENI. CDR3 sequence: CASSSRTGSNTEAFF. CDR3 nucleotide sequence: TGTGCCAGCTCATCACGGACAGGGAGTAACACTGAAGCTTTCTTT.

In its sample, this clone was seen once. The rearrangement links TRBV5-1 to TRBJ2-4; no reliable D call. The CDR3 covers 15 residues. In germline, CDR1 is SGHRS, CDR2 YFSETQ. The germline V and J ends were trimmed by 0 bases and 0 bases, with 7 bases remaining between them. The DNA for the CDR3 is TGCGCCAGCAGCTTGGGGCTCCTAGCCAAAAACATTCAGTACTTC. Protein product: CASSLGLLAKNIQYF.

This CDR3 reads CAGAGGSYNEQFF. Written as DNA, the CDR3 is TGTGCCGGCGCGGGAGGATCCTACAATGAGCAGTTCTTC. This chain connects TRBV2 to TRBJ2-1; 8 nucleotides line up with TRBD2. The V segment lost 11 bases and the J segment 1 base; nucleotides outside the gene matches: 4. The CDR3 consists of 13 residues. Looked up from germline, CDR1 is SNHLY and CDR2 is FYNNEI.

The chain couples TRBV9 to TRBJ1-1; D is perhaps TRBD1 (5 bases). V lost 4 bases, J lost 0 bases, and 13 bases lay in between. The CDR3 sequence is 15 residues long. Germline lookup yields CDR1 SGDLS and CDR2 YYNGEE. The DNA of the CDR3 is TGTGCCAGCAGCCCCGGACACAGACTGAACACTGAAGCTTTCTTT. Protein product: CASSPGHRLNTEAFF.

This chain uses TRBV3-1 (or the pseudogene TRBV3-2) with TRBJ2-1, with 10 bases fitting TRBD2. CDR1 and CDR2 from the germline V gene are LGHDT and YNNKEL (reference sequence). The CDR3 length is 15 residues. Trimming at V came to 1 base and at J to 10 bases, leaving 7 bases not matched to a gene. The CDR3 nucleotides read TGTGCCAGCAGCCAAGCTAGCGGGAGAGGAGGGGAGCAGTTCTTC. Residues: CASSQASGRGGEQFF.

J is TRBJ2-3 and V is TRBV5-1; 9 bases line up with TRBD2. The germline CDR1 and CDR2 sequences are SGHRS and YFSETQ. V lost 3 bases, J lost 4 bases, and 6 bases stayed unmatched. This CDR3 contains 15 residues. CDR3 nucleotides: TGCGCCAGCAGCTCAAGCGGGGGGAGGGCAGATACGCAGTATTTT. Its translation: CASSSSGGRADTQYF.

The chain has TRBV6-5 and TRBJ2-1; weak D call: TRBD1 (6 bases). The CDR3 runs 13 residues. Trimming took off 6 bases at V and 7 bases at J, with 13 bases between the two ends. Germline-derived CDR1 and CDR2 are MNHEY and SVGAGI. The CDR3 coding sequence is TGTGCCAGCAGGGGACAAACCCGAAATGAGCAGTTCTTC. It is translated as CASRGQTRNEQFF.

This clone was counted a few times. The J gene is TRBJ2-3, the V gene TRBV7-2; unclear D gene. Between the trimmed V and J ends, which lost 0 bases and 4 bases, there was a span of 8 bases. There are 14 residues in the CDR3. Germline lookup yields CDR1 SGHTA and CDR2 FQGNSA. The chain's CDR3 is CASSLALRPDTQYF. CDR3 bases: TGTGCCAGCAGCTTAGCGCTGCGCCCAGATACGCAGTATTTT.

The chain combines TRBV2 with TRBJ2-3, with TRBD2 identical over 12 bases. Germline V gene lookup returns CDR1 SNHLY and CDR2 FYNNEI. V shed 6 bases, J shed 0 bases, and the junction held 4 bases outside the gene matches. This CDR3 region has 16 residues. CDR3: CASRGLAGTSTDTQYF. CDR3 sequence (DNA): TGTGCCAGCAGGGGACTAGCGGGCACTAGCACAGATACGCAGTATTTT.

The chain joins TRBV11-2 to TRBJ2-1; possible D gene TRBD1, 6 bases. This CDR3 is 13 amino acids long. CDR1 and CDR2 (germline): SGHAT, FQNNGV. V was pared by 4 bases and J by 10 bases, with 14 bases between. DNA for the CDR3: TGTGCCAGCAGCTCGGGGCTGAGGGGGGAGCAGTTCTTC. Translation gives CASSSGLRGEQFF.

The gene calls are TRBV2 and TRBJ2-5; TRBD2 agrees at 7 bases. Germline trimming cut 5 bases from V and 3 bases from J; bases unmatched to any gene: 12. The length of the CDR3 is 16 residues. Germline V gene data show CDR1 as SNHLY and CDR2 as FYNNEI. For the CDR3, the DNA is TGTGCCAGCAGTCGGCGGGGGAGGGGCACGAAAGAGACCCAGTACTTC. Protein: CASSRRGRGTKETQYF.

The sample holds one count of this clone. The rearrangement links TRBV7-8 to TRBJ2-5, with 8 bases lining up with TRBD2. The J segment lost 0 bases and the V segment lost 3 bases, leaving 12 bases of the junction unmatched. The length of the CDR3 is 18 residues. Germline V gene lookup returns CDR1 SGHVS and CDR2 FQNEAQ. The CDR3, as DNA: TGTGCCAGCAGCTTTCGGGCATTCACTAGCGGAGACCAAGAGACCCAGTACTTC. Translation: CASSFRAFTSGDQETQYF.

V usage is TRBV3-1 (or the pseudogene TRBV3-2) and J usage is TRBJ2-1; TRBD2 is a possible D gene (6 bases). V was cut by 4 bases and J by 2 bases, with 6 bases left in between. Germline V lookup: CDR1 LGHDT, CDR2 YNNKEL (reference sequence). This CDR3 contains 13 residues. In DNA form, the CDR3 reads TGTGCCAGCAGCCGGACTACCTACAATGAGCAGTTCTTC. This codes for CASSRTTYNEQFF.

The chain is built from TRBV5-1 and TRBJ2-1; 11 bases map to TRBD2. V lost 4 bases, J lost 5 bases, and 11 bases stayed unmatched. The CDR3 runs to 17 residues. CDR1 is SGHRS and CDR2 is YFSETQ in the germline V gene. The CDR3 region has the DNA TGCGCCAGCAGCATCTCTAGCGGGGGGATGGAGAACAATGAGCAGTTCTTC. It is translated as CASSISSGGMENNEQFF. Full variable domain (rest looked up from reference TRBV5-1 and TRBJ2-1): KAGVTQTPRYLIKTRGQQVTLSCSPISGHRSVSWYQQTPGQGLQFLFEYFSETQRNKGNFPGRFSGRQFSNSRSEMNVSTLELGDSALYLCASSISSGGMENNEQFFGPGTRLTVL.